Below are 5 T cell receptor beta chains sequenced from a single sample in a study of response to subunit inactivated influenza vaccine. TCRdb redid the calling of the RT-PCR reads with MiXCR, one entry per CDR3 protein. The sample lists hundreds of thousands of distinct CDR3 sequences, 15% to 19% occurring once. The sequencing here drew on PBMCs from blood, taken about 11 days after vaccination. The receptor source for this set is a middle-aged man who received an inactivated influenza vaccine.

This clonotype came up a few times. The chain carries TRBV6-2 or TRBV6-3 and TRBJ1-2; D is uncertain. Trimming cost V 3 bases and J 2 bases, with 16 bases left between them. Germline lookup yields CDR1 MNHEY and CDR2 SVGEGT. CDR3 length: 16 residues. The CDR3 DNA reads TGTGCCAGCAGTTATAATGTCCCCGCGGGGAACTATGGCTACACCTTC. Protein sequence: CASSYNVPAGNYGYTF.

This clonotype occurred a few times. The chain has TRBV4-3 and TRBJ2-2; D possibly uses TRBD1 or TRBD2 (6 bases each). The germline gives CDR1 LGHNA, CDR2 YSLEER. The CDR3 is 15 residues long. The V end was cut by 5 bases, the J end by 7 bases, with 17 bases between. The CDR3 loop reads CASSGQRGRGGELFF. The CDR3 DNA sequence: TGCGCCAGCAGCGGACAACGGGGGCGAGGCGGGGAGCTGTTTTTT.

This clonotype has a handful of counts. The V and J genes are TRBV28 and TRBJ2-7; 11 positions agree with TRBD2. The CDR3 has 17 amino acids. Germline CDR1 and CDR2: MDHEN and SYDVKM. J lost 2 bases, V lost 0 bases, and 6 bases had no gene match. In DNA, the CDR3 is TGTGCCAGCAGTTTATGGCCTAGCGGGAGGAACCCCTACGAGCAGTACTTC. It yields the protein CASSLWPSGRNPYEQYF.

The V and J genes are TRBV11-2 and TRBJ2-1; TRBD1 aligns across 11 bases. V gave up 0 bases and J gave up 11 bases; unmatched junction bases: 6. The CDR3 totals 15 residues. The germline V gene encodes CDR1 SGHAT and CDR2 FQNNGV. CDR3 residues: CASSLEGGQGAKQFF. CDR3 coding DNA: TGTGCCAGCAGCTTAGAGGGCGGACAGGGGGCCAAGCAGTTCTTC.

This clonotype was seen ten or more times. This sequence joins TRBV10-3 and TRBJ2-7; 8 bases line up with TRBD2. From germline, CDR1 is ENHRY and CDR2 SYGVKD. This CDR3 region has 14 residues. After removal of 6 bases from V and 2 bases from J, the junction contained 6 bases not matched to a gene. The CDR3 here is CAISSSGSTYEQYF. For the CDR3, the DNA is TGTGCCATCAGCTCAAGCGGGAGTACCTACGAGCAGTACTTC.